Sequencing of this T cell receptor (beta chain) was carried out in a study of CD8+CD57+ T cells in acquired aplastic anemia. Study-level background: Sorted CD4+ and CD8+ cells gave a mean 3.2 ug DNA, range roughly 0.2 to 27.4 ug. Study-wide points: The number of CD8+ CDR3 sequences shared by patients and controls was about 27.

CDR3 and TCR beta VDJ profiling relied on genomic DNA as the template. MiXCR was run by TCRdb on the reads, yielding one entry per CDR3 protein. This sample yields 130,000 or so distinct CDR3 sequences, of which 58% are seen a single time; under 35% belongs to the top ten. The CDR3 has 14 residues. Per the germline V gene, CDR1 is LNHDA and CDR2 is SQIVND (reference sequence). V dropped 4 bases and J dropped 2 bases, with 11 bases sitting between them. This clonotype was seen repeatedly, ten times or more. The antigen is not known. CD8+CD57+ cell expansion had been shown by flow cytometry in patients chosen for sequencing. Severe acquired aplastic anemia affected all patients. Patients were therapy-naive when their blood was sampled.

The sequenced sample consisted of sorted CD4+, CD8+, or CD8+CD57+ T cells (not recorded which) from PBMCs. The clonotype comes from a human donor with aplastic anemia. The genes are TRBV19 and TRBJ2-5, with D perhaps TRBD1 (5 bases). The CDR3 is CASSTDTTQETQYF. The CDR3 nucleotides are TGTGCCAGTAGTACGGACACTACTCAAGAGACCCAGTACTTC.